This T cell receptor (beta chain) was documented in a study of T cell clonality in common variable immunodeficiency. Findings of the study overall: Fewer deletions and N-nucleotide insertions were reportedly seen in common variable immunodeficiency TCR beta sequences. CVID patient heterogeneity limited repertoire-clinical complication correlations.

TCRdb keeps only in-frame clones here, not all; method: immunoSEQ multiplex PCR. The specimen gives around 50,000 clones without singletons; the ten biggest hold about 5.9%. Germline values: CDR1 ENHRY, CDR2 SYGVKD. The trim removed 2 bases at V and 1 base at J, leaving 1 base unmatched. The CDR3 is 14 amino acids. Donors gave roughly 4.5 to 8 ml heparinized peripheral whole blood. Many counts were recorded for this clone. Its antigen is still unknown. Read sequence stops 3 residues before the CDR3 end, and the germline J gene provides the missing end. The source is a person aged 18 to 70 in good health. Sequenced sample: peripheral blood mononuclear cells. This rearrangement joins TRBV10-3 to TRBJ1-1; 7 nucleotides match TRBD1. This CDR3 is CAISEGTANTEAFF. CDR3 DNA (partial): TGTGCCATCAGTGAGGGGACAGCGAACACTGAA.